Following are 4 T cell receptor beta chains from one sample sequenced in a study of CXCR3-negative and CXCR3-positive naive CD8 T cells. The method, 5' RACE with UMI labels, was used to prepare the TRB cDNA libraries. One entry per CDR3 protein, without DNA, is what TCRdb gives after re-calling the 5' RACE reads. This sample contains some 56,000 distinct CDR3 sequences. What was sequenced was memory CD8+ T cells from blood. All receptors derive from a human donor in good health. Some clones in this sample may be carry-over from other donors' samples.

This chain connects TRBV29-1 to TRBJ1-2. Germline lookup yields CDR1 SQVTM and CDR2 ANQGSEA. The CDR3 has 14 amino acids. This chain's CDR3 is CSVETGTDNYGYTF.

This chain connects TRBV11-2 to TRBJ2-7; as DNA is missing, the TRBD1 call by TCRdb cannot be tested. Germline assignment: CDR1 SGHAT and CDR2 FQNNGV. CDR3 length: 15 amino acids. This CDR3 reads CASSDRTGAPYEQYF.

The chain has TRBV7-2 and TRBJ2-3; no DNA is available, so the TRBD1 call from TCRdb remains unchecked. From germline, CDR1 is SGHTA and CDR2 FQGNSA. The CDR3 runs to 15 residues. This chain's CDR3 is CASNQWGGITDTQYF.

The rearrangement uses TRBV18 and TRBJ2-2; as DNA is missing, the TRBD1 call by TCRdb cannot be tested. CDR3 length: 17 residues. CDR1 is KGHSH and CDR2 is LQKENI in the germline V gene. This CDR3 is CASSPERGGLFTGELFF.